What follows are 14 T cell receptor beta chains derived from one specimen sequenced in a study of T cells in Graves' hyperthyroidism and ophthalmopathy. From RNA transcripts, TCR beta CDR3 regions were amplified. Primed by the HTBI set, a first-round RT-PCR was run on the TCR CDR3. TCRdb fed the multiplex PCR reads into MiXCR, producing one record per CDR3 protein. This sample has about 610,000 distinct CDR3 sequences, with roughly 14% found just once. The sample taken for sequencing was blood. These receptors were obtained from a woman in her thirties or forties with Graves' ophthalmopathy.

The CDR3 protein is CASSPPRQGTNTEAFF. Here the CDR3 DNA reads TGTGCCAGCAGCCCCCCCAGACAGGGGACGAACACTGAAGCTTTCTTT. The V call is TRBV3-1, the J call TRBJ1-1, with 8 nucleotides matching TRBD1. The CDR3 has 16 residues. Germline values: CDR1 LGHDT, CDR2 YNNKEL (reference sequence). Losses at the gene ends were 4 bases for V and 1 base for J; bases not matched to a gene: 8. Together with reference TRBV3-1 and TRBJ1-1, the CDR3 gives the full variable domain: DTAVSQTPKYLVTQMGNDKSIKCEQNLGHDTMYWYKQDSKKFLKIMFSYNNKELIINETVPNRFSPKSPDKAHLNLHINSLELGDSAVYFCASSPPRQGTNTEAFFGQGTRLTVV.

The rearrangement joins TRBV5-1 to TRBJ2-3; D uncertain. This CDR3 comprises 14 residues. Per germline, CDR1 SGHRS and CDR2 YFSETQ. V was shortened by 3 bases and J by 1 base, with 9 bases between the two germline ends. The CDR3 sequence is CASSSSWGTDTQYF. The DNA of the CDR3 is TGCGCCAGCAGCTCCTCGTGGGGCACAGATACGCAGTATTTT.

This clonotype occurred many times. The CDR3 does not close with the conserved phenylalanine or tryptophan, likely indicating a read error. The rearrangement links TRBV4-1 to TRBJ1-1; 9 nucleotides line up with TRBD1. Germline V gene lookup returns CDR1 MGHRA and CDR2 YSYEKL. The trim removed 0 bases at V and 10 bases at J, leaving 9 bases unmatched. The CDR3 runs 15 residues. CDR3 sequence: CASSQDEVSTGGAFS. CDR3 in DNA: TGCGCCAGCAGCCAAGATGAGGTGTCGACAGGGGGAGCTTTCTCT.

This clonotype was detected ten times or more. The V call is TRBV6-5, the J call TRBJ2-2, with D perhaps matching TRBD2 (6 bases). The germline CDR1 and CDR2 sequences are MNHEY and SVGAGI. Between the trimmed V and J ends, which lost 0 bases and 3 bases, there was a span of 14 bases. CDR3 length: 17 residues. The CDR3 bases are TGTGCCAGCAGTTACTCGAAGTATGCTAGCGACACCGGGGAGCTGTTTTTT. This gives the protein CASSYSKYASDTGELFF.

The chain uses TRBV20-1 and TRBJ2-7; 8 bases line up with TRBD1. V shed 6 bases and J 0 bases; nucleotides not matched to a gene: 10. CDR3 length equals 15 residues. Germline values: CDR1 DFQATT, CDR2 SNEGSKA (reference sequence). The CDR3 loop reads CSAGRQGTSSYEQYF. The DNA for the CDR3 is TGCAGTGCGGGACGACAGGGGACGAGCTCCTACGAGCAGTACTTC.

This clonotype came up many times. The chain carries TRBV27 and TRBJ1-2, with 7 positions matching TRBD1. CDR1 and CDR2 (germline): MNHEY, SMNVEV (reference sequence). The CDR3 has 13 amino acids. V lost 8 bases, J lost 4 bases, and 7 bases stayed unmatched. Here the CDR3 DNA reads TGTGCCAGCGGGACAGTAGAGGGCTATGGCTACACCTTC. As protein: CASGTVEGYGYTF.

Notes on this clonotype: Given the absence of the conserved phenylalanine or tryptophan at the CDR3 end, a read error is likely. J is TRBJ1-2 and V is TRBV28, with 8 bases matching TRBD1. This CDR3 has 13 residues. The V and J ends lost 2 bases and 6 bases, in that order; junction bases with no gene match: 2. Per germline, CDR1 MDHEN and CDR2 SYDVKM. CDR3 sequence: CASSLGTGNGYTL. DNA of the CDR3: TGTGCCAGCAGTTTAGGGACAGGCAATGGCTACACCCTC.

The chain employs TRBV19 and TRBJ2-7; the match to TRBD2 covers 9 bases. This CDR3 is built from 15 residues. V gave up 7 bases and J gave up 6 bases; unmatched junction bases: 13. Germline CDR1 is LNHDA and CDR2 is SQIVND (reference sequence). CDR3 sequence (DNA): TGTGCCAGTACCCCATCCGGGACTAGCCGGGGCGAGCAGTACTTC. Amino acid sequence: CASTPSGTSRGEQYF.

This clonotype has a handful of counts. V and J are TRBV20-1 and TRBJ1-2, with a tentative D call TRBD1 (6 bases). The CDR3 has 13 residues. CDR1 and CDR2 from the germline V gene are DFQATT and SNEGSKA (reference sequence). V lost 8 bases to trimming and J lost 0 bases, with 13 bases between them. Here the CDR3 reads CSFRQATNYGYTF. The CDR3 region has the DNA TGCAGTTTCAGACAGGCCACTAACTATGGCTACACCTTC.

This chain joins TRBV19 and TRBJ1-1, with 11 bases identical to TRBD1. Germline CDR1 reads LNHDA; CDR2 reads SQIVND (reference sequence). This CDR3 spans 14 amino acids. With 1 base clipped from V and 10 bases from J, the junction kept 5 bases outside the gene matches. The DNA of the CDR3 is TGTGCCAGTAGTATAGGAGGACAGGGGGCGCGAGCTTTCTTT. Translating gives CASSIGGQGARAFF.

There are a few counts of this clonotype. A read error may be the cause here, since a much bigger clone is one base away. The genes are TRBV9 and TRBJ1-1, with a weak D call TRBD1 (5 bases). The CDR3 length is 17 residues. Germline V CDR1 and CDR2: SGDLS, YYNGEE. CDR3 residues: CASSVVGPGKYNTKAFF. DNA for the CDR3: TGTGCCAGCAGCGTAGTGGGGCCAGGGAAGTATAACACTAAAGCTTTCTTT.

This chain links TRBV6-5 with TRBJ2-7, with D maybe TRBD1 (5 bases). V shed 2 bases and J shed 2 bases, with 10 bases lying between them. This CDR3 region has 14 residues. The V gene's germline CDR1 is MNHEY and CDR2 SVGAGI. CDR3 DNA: TGTGCCAGCAGTTACCAGGGTCCCACCTACGAGCAGTACTTC. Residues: CASSYQGPTYEQYF.

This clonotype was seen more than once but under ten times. This CDR3 reads CAISESTSIGHGYTF. CDR3 in DNA: TGTGCCATCAGTGAGTCGACGTCGATAGGGCATGGCTACACCTTC. The V and J genes are TRBV10-3 and TRBJ1-2; D ambiguous. The CDR3 contains 15 residues. The germline V and J ends were trimmed by 0 bases and 6 bases, with 14 bases remaining between them. Germline CDR1 is ENHRY and CDR2 is SYGVKD.

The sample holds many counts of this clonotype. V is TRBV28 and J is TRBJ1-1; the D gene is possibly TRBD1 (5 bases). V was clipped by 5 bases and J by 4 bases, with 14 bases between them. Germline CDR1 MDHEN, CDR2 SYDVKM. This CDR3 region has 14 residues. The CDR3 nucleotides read TGTGCCAGCAGTCCCGTTGGCGGGGGCACTGAAGCTTTCTTT. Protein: CASSPVGGGTEAFF.